A single sample gave rise to the 2 T cell receptor beta chains below, sequenced in a study of blood T cell repertoires in COVID-19. Libraries were prepared by immunoSEQ multiplex PCR; TCRdb keeps only in-frame clonotypes and omits some of them. This sample has fewer than 40,000 clones, with 70% to 90% found just once. Sample: peripheral blood. Receptor source: a woman aged 70-85 years with active COVID-19.

This clone has just one count. The rearrangement uses TRBV9 and TRBJ1-2, with D possibly matching TRBD1 (6 bases). V was cut by 0 bases and J by 5 bases, with 14 bases left in between. This CDR3 has 15 amino acids. Germline values: CDR1 SGDLS, CDR2 YYNGEE. The DNA of the CDR3 is TGTGCCAGCAGCGTAGGACAGGCAGACCCATATGGCTACACCTTC. Its protein is CASSVGQADPYGYTF.

This chain uses TRBV5-1 with TRBJ2-1; possibly TRBD2 for D (6 bases). Between the trimmed V and J ends, which lost 5 bases and 3 bases, there was a span of 9 bases. CDR1 is SGHRS, CDR2 YFSETQ, per germline. This CDR3 region has 13 residues. CDR3 sequence: CASRLADYNEQFF. For the CDR3, the DNA is TGCGCCAGCAGACTAGCTGACTACAATGAGCAGTTCTTC.